Below, 24 T cell receptor beta chains from the same sample are listed, as sequenced in a study of T cell changes during pregnancy in multiple sclerosis. The data were produced by immunoSEQ multiplex PCR, yet TCRdb's version contains in-frame clones alone and is incomplete. The sample shows approximately 65,000 clones, 96% of them seen only once. The sample consisted of CD8+ T cells from peripheral blood mononuclear cells, taken after pregnancy. These receptors all stem from a female donor with multiple sclerosis, enrolled in a pregnancy study.

The rearrangement uses TRBV28 and TRBJ2-3; possibly TRBD2 for D (6 bases). CDR3 size: 14 residues. V lost 2 bases and J lost 0, with 6 bases in between. Germline V CDR1 and CDR2: MDHEN, SYDVKM. CDR3 in amino acids: CASSLRGSTDTQYF. The CDR3 nucleotides read TGTGCCAGCAGTTTACGGGGGAGCACAGATACGCAGTATTTT.

V gene TRBV6-5 combines with J gene TRBJ2-1, with D possibly TRBD2 on 5 matching bases. Trimming removed 5 bases from V and 7 bases from J, with 9 bases in between. CDR3 size: 12 residues. From germline, CDR1 is MNHEY and CDR2 SVGAGI. For the CDR3, the DNA is TGTGCCAGCAGTGAACTAGGGAATGAGCAGTTCTTC. Amino acids: CASSELGNEQFF.

The chain joins TRBV27 to TRBJ2-2; TRBD2 might be the D (6 bases). V was shortened by 7 bases and J by 4 bases, with 13 bases between the two germline ends. The CDR3 loop spans 14 amino acids. Germline CDR1 and CDR2: MNHEY and SMNVEV (reference sequence). In DNA, the CDR3 is TGTGCCAGCACCCCTGGAGGGTTCACCGGGGAGCTGTTTTTT. It is translated as CASTPGGFTGELFF.

The genes are TRBV6-5 and TRBJ2-7; TRBD2 agrees at 9 bases. The CDR3 has 15 residues. Germline CDR1 is MNHEY and CDR2 is SVGAGI. After removal of 6 bases from V and 2 bases from J, the junction contained 8 bases not matched to a gene. The CDR3: CASSPQLAGTYEQYF. Written as DNA, the CDR3 is TGTGCCAGCAGCCCCCAGCTAGCGGGGACCTACGAGCAGTACTTC.

This rearrangement joins TRBV7-2 to TRBJ2-3; 10 bases are a match to TRBD1. Germline V gene data show CDR1 as SGHTA and CDR2 as FQGNSA. Trimming took 4 bases from V and 3 from J; bases not matched to a gene: 1. The CDR3 runs 14 residues. The CDR3 coding sequence is TGTGCCAGCAGCTCGGACAGGGGGACAGATACGCAGTATTTT. Translation: CASSSDRGTDTQYF.

The J gene is TRBJ1-5, the V gene TRBV7-9; D is undetermined. Trimming shortened V by 4 bases and J by 0 bases, and 7 bases separated the two germline ends. The germline V gene encodes CDR1 SEHNR and CDR2 FQNEAQ (reference sequence). There are 14 residues in the CDR3. CDR3 residues: CASSSSFSNQPQHF. DNA for the CDR3: TGTGCCAGCAGCTCTAGCTTTAGCAATCAGCCCCAGCATTTT.

The J gene is TRBJ2-1, the V gene TRBV15; 11 bases map to TRBD1. Germline V gene lookup returns CDR1 LNHNV and CDR2 YYDKDF (reference sequence). The CDR3 runs 19 residues. V trimming: 6 bases; J trimming: 2 bases; junction bases outside the gene matches: 15. In DNA, the CDR3 is TGTGCCACCAGTCGGACAGGGGGCCGACTAGCGGCACCCTACAATGAGCAGTTCTTC. Residues: CATSRTGGRLAAPYNEQFF.

This clone was detected only a few times. Other DNA sequences in the same sample also yield this CDR3. The gene calls are TRBV28 and TRBJ1-1; D may be TRBD1 (5 bases). In germline, CDR1 is MDHEN, CDR2 SYDVKM. V lost 4 bases and J lost 5, with 11 bases in between. The CDR3 sequence is 13 residues long. The CDR3 sequence is CASSSGGGTEAFF. The CDR3 nucleotides read TGTGCCAGCAGTTCCGGGGGGGGGACTGAAGCTTTCTTT.

V usage is TRBV14 and J usage is TRBJ2-1; possible D gene TRBD1, 6 bases. V lost 3 bases and J 0 bases, leaving 15 bases between the germline ends. The germline V gene encodes CDR1 SGHDN and CDR2 FVKESK. This CDR3 region has 17 residues. CDR3: CASSQGALGSSYNEQFF. The DNA for the CDR3 is TGTGCCAGCAGCCAGGGGGCCCTCGGTAGCTCCTACAATGAGCAGTTCTTC.

Points on this clone: The identical CDR3 is also encoded by other nucleotide sequences in the sample. This rearrangement joins TRBV11-2 to TRBJ2-7, with D maybe TRBD2 (6 bases). The CDR3 runs to 13 residues. Germline V gene data show CDR1 as SGHAT and CDR2 as FQNNGV. V lost 1 base and J 2 bases, leaving 6 bases between the germline ends. The CDR3, as DNA: TGTGCCAGCAGCTTAGCGGGAGCCTACGAGCAGTACTTC. It is translated as CASSLAGAYEQYF.

J is TRBJ1-5 and V is TRBV2; 8 bases match TRBD1. Germline loops: CDR1 SNHLY, CDR2 FYNNEI. J gave up 1 base and V 2 bases, and 13 bases lay outside the gene matches. The CDR3 loop spans 19 amino acids. CDR3 sequence reads: CASSESGGMGSYSNQPQHF. CDR3 nucleotides: TGTGCCAGCAGTGAATCAGGGGGCATGGGAAGTTACAGCAATCAGCCCCAGCATTTT.

The V call is TRBV28, the J call TRBJ2-7; 8 bases are a match to TRBD1. The CDR3 has 13 residues. V was clipped by 6 bases and J by 5 bases; unmatched bases: 6. Germline lookup yields CDR1 MDHEN and CDR2 SYDVKM. DNA of the CDR3: TGTGCCAGCAGCTTGGACAGGGTCCACGAGCAGTACTTC. Translation: CASSLDRVHEQYF.

The chain links TRBV6-5 to TRBJ1-4; 7 nucleotides align to TRBD1. Germline loops: CDR1 MNHEY, CDR2 SVGAGI. CDR3 length: 15 residues. Trimming took 7 bases from V and 10 from J; bases not matched to a gene: 15. The DNA for the CDR3 is TGTGCCAGCACCCCACGGTCGACAGGGAGCCGAAAACTGTTTTTT. Protein sequence: CASTPRSTGSRKLFF.

The chain couples TRBV19 to TRBJ2-1; TRBD2 might be the D (6 bases). V was cut by 3 bases and J by 8 bases, with 17 bases left in between. The CDR3 spans 15 residues. The V gene's germline CDR1 is LNHDA and CDR2 SQIVND (reference sequence). DNA of the CDR3: TGTGCCAGTAGTATGGGAGGTACTACGGCGGATGAGCAGTTCTTC. Translation gives CASSMGGTTADEQFF.

The V call is TRBV9, the J call TRBJ2-5; TRBD2 agrees at 12 bases. This CDR3 is 17 amino acids long. V lost 3 bases to trimming and J lost 5 bases; unmatched junction nucleotides: 11. CDR1 is SGDLS and CDR2 is YYNGEE in the germline V gene. In DNA form, the CDR3 reads TGTGCCAGCAGCGGCTCACTAGCGGGAGGAAGTTGGGAGACCCAGTACTTC. It translates to CASSGSLAGGSWETQYF. Drawing the rest from reference TRBV9 and TRBJ2-5, the complete variable domain is DSGVTQTPKHLITATGQRVTLRCSPRSGDLSVYWYQQSLDQGLQFLIQYYNGEERAKGNILERFSAQQFPDLHSELNLSSLELGDSALYFCASSGSLAGGSWETQYFGPGTRLLVL.

The chain combines TRBV7-2 with TRBJ2-7; TRBD1 is a possible D gene (6 bases). The CDR3 runs 15 residues. Germline CDR1 and CDR2: SGHTA and FQGNSA. Deletions cut 6 bases from V and 3 bases from J, with 18 bases between. CDR3: CASSPTGWLDYEQYF. In DNA form, the CDR3 reads TGTGCCAGCAGTCCAACAGGGTGGCTTGACTACGAGCAGTACTTC. Variable domain in full (rest from reference TRBV7-2 and TRBJ2-7): GAGVSQSPSNKVTEKGKDVELRCDPISGHTALYWYRQSLGQGLEFLIYFQGNSAPDKSGLPSDRFSAERTGGSVSTLTIQRTQQEDSAVYLCASSPTGWLDYEQYFGPGTRLTVT.

The CDR3 sequence is CASRGLAGETQYF. In nucleotides, the CDR3 is TGTGCCAGCAGAGGACTAGCGGGAGAGACCCAGTACTTC. The V and J genes are TRBV11-2 and TRBJ2-5; TRBD2 matches 11 bases. The V gene end was trimmed by 6 bases and the J gene end by 4 bases; junction bases not matched to a gene: 1. The CDR3 has 13 residues. Germline loops: CDR1 SGHAT, CDR2 FQNNGV.

V is TRBV7-9 and J is TRBJ2-1, with 11 bases identical to TRBD2. Germline-derived CDR1 and CDR2 are SEHNR and FQNEAQ (reference sequence). V gave up 5 bases and J gave up 4 bases; unmatched junction bases: 7. The CDR3 length is 16 residues. The CDR3 loop reads CASSVTSGGPYNEQFF. CDR3 coding DNA: TGTGCCAGCAGCGTAACTAGCGGGGGACCGTACAATGAGCAGTTCTTC. Filled out from reference TRBV7-9 and TRBJ2-1, the complete variable domain reads DTGVSQNPRHKITKRGQNVTFRCDPISEHNRLYWYRQTLGQGPEFLTYFQNEAQLEKSRLLSDRFSAERPKGSFSTLEIQRTEQGDSAMYLCASSVTSGGPYNEQFFGPGTRLTVL.

This chain uses TRBV19 with TRBJ2-7, with TRBD1 matching over 8 bases. V shed 5 bases and J 7 bases; nucleotides not matched to a gene: 13. Germline V CDR1 and CDR2: LNHDA, SQIVND (reference sequence). The CDR3 runs 15 residues. CDR3 in DNA: TGTGCCAGTAGTCCCTGGACAGGGCCCGTGGGGGAGCAGTACTTC. Translation: CASSPWTGPVGEQYF.

The chain links TRBV28 to TRBJ1-5, with D possibly being TRBD1 (6 bases). The V end was cut by 4 bases, the J end by 0 bases, with 10 bases between. Germline-derived CDR1 and CDR2 are MDHEN and SYDVKM. This CDR3 is 15 amino acids long. The CDR3: CASSSGQNSNQPQHF. CDR3 sequence (DNA): TGTGCCAGCAGTTCAGGACAGAATAGCAATCAGCCCCAGCATTTT.

The chain uses TRBV7-3 and TRBJ2-1; 11 bases are shared with TRBD2. The CDR3 is made up of 16 amino acids. The V and J ends lost 5 bases and 2 bases, in that order; junction bases with no gene match: 5. Per germline, CDR1 SGHTA and CDR2 FQGTGA. This CDR3 reads CASSLLAGGTYNEQFF. The CDR3 DNA is TGTGCCAGCAGCCTCCTAGCGGGAGGTACCTACAATGAGCAGTTCTTC.

This rearrangement joins TRBV28 to TRBJ1-4, with D unresolved. The CDR3 loop spans 13 amino acids. Trimming took off 8 bases at V and 4 bases at J, with 11 bases between the two ends. Germline V gives CDR1 MDHEN, CDR2 SYDVKM. The DNA for the CDR3 is TGTGCCAGCTCCCTATTTCATAATGAAAAACTGTTTTTT. It encodes CASSLFHNEKLFF.

In nucleotides, the CDR3 is TGCAGCGTACTAAGCGTAATGAACACTGAAGCTTTCTTT. Protein product: CSVLSVMNTEAFF. This chain joins TRBV29-1 and TRBJ1-1; D remains unclear. The CDR3 runs to 13 residues. Germline loops: CDR1 SQVTM, CDR2 ANQGSEA. The germline V and J ends were trimmed by 6 bases and 0 bases, with 11 bases remaining between them.

In the case of this clone: A read error may produce the germline difference seen at one junction end. The CDR3 region is CASSPSPEHTQYF. CDR3 DNA sequence: TGTGCTAGCAGCCCATCCCCGGAGCATACGCAGTATTTT. This chain connects TRBV7-7 to TRBJ2-3; D uncertain. The CDR3 loop spans 13 amino acids. In germline, CDR1 is SSHAT, CDR2 FNYEAQ (reference sequence).